This T cell receptor beta chain was obtained from a study of blood T cells in healthy people across ages. This clonotype was counted between two and nine times. Germline V CDR1 and CDR2: SEHNR, FQNEAQ (reference sequence). The junction had 2 bases not matched to a gene; V was cut back by 0 bases and J by 7 bases. CDR3 size: 13 residues. A second PCR of roughly 7 to 11 cycles used a sample-barcoded 5' primer and a J-beta primer mix. TCRdb analysed the 5' RACE reads with MiXCR anew, one entry per CDR3 protein. The table includes approximately 1,000,000 distinct CDR3 sequences, approximately 38% detected once.

The chain carries TRBV7-9 and TRBJ1-1, with TRBD1 matching over 7 bases. The clonotype was recovered from a man younger than 35 in good health. Sequenced sample: blood. CDR3 bases: TGTGCCAGCAGCTTAGCCGGGACAGATGAAGCTTTCTTT. Translation: CASSLAGTDEAFF.